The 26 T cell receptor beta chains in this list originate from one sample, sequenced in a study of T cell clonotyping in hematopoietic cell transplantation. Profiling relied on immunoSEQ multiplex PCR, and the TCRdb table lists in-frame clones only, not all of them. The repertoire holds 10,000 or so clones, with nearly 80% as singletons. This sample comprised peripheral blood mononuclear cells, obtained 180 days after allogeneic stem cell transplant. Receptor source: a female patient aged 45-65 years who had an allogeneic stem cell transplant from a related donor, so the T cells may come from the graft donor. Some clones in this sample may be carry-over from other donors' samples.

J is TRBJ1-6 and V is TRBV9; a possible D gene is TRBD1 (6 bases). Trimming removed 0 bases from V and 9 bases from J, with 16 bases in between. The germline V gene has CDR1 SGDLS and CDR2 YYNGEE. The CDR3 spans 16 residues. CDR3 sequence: CASSVGSTGTGSPLHF. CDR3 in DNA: TGTGCCAGCAGCGTAGGGTCAACAGGGACGGGTTCACCCCTCCACTTT.

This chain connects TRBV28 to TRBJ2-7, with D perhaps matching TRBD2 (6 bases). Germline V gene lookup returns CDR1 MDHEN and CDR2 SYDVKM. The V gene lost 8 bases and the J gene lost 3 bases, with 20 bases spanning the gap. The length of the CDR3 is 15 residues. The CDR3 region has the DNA TGTGCCAGCGGGCACGGGGGAAGAGGGTTCTACGAGCAGTACTTC. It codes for CASGHGGRGFYEQYF. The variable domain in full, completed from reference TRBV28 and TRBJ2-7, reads DVKVTQSSRYLVKRTGEKVFLECVQDMDHENMFWYRQDPGLGLRLIYFSYDVKMKEKGDIPEGYSVSREKKERFSLILESASTNQTSMYLCASGHGGRGFYEQYFGPGTRLTVT.

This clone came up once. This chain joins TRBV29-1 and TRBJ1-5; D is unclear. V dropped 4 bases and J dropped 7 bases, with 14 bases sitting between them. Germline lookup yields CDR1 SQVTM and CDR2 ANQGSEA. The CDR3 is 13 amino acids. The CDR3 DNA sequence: TGCAGCGTTGCCTGGGGTAGTAACCAGCCCCAGCATTTT. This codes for CSVAWGSNQPQHF.

CDR3 sequence (DNA): TGTGCCAGTAGTACACTATTTTTGTTCCACTTT. Residues: CASSTLFLFHF. This chain links TRBV19 with TRBJ1-6; D unclear. CDR1 and CDR2 (germline): LNHDA, SQIVND (reference sequence). The CDR3 sequence is 11 residues long. Trimming removed 4 bases at V and 17 bases at J, with 12 bases between.

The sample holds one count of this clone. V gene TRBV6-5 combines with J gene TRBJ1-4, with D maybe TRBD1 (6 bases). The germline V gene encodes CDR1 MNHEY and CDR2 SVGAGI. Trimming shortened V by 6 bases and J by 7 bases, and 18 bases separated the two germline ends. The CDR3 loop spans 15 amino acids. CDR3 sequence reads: CASRYRVGGSEKLFF. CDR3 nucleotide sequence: TGTGCCAGCAGATACAGGGTAGGAGGTAGTGAAAAACTGTTTTTT.

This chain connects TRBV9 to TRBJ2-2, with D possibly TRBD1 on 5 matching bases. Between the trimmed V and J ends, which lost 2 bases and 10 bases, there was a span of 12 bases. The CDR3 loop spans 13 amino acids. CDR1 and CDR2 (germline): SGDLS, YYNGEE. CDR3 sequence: CASSVRKGMELFF. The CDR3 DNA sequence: TGTGCCAGCAGCGTGAGGAAGGGGATGGAGCTGTTTTTT.

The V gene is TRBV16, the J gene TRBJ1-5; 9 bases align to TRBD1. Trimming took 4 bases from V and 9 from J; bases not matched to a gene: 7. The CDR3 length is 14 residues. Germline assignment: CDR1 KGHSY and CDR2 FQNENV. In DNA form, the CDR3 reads TGTGCCAGCAGCCGGGACAGGGCCGGCGGGCCCCAGCATTTT. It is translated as CASSRDRAGGPQHF.

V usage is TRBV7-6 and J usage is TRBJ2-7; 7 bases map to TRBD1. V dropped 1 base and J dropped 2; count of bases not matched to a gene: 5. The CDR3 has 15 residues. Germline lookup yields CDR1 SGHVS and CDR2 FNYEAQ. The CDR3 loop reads CASSLGDSTPYEQYF. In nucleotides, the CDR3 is TGTGCCAGCAGCTTAGGGGACAGTACCCCCTACGAGCAGTACTTC.

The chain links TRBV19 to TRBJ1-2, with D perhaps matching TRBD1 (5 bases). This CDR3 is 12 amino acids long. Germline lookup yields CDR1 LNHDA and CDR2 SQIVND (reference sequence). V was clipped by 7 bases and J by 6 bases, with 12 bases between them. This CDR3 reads CASIDQGDGYTF. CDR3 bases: TGTGCCAGTATTGACCAGGGTGATGGCTACACCTTC. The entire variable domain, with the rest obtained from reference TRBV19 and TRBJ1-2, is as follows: DGGITQSPKYLFRKEGQNVTLSCEQNLNHDAMYWYRQDPGQGLRLIYYSQIVNDFQKGDIAEGYSVSREKKESFPLTVTSAQKNPTAFYLCASIDQGDGYTFGSGTRLTVV.

In DNA form, the CDR3 reads TGCGCCAGCAGCCAAAGCGGACAGGGGTCTAGCACCGGGGAGCTGTTTTTT. It translates to CASSQSGQGSSTGELFF. This chain connects TRBV4-1 to TRBJ2-2, with 9 bases that match TRBD1. J was trimmed by 4 bases and V by 2 bases; bases with no gene match: 8. Per germline, CDR1 MGHRA and CDR2 YSYEKL. This CDR3 has 17 residues.

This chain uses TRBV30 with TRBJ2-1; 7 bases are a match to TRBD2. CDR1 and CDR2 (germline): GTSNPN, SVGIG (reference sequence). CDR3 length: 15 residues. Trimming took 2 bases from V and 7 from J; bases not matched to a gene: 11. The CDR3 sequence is CAWSPLGTGGNEQFF. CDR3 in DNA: TGTGCCTGGAGTCCATTGGGGACGGGAGGTAATGAGCAGTTCTTC.

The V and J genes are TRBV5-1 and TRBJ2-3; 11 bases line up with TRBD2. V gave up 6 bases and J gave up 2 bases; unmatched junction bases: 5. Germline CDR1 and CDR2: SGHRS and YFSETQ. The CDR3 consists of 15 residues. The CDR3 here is CASNLLAGATDTQYF. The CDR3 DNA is TGCGCCAGCAACCTACTAGCGGGGGCCACAGATACGCAGTATTTT.

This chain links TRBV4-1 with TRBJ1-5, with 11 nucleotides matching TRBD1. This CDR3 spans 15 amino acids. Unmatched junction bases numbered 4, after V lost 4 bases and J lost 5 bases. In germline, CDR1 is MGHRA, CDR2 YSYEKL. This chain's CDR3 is CASSRGQGVYQPQHF. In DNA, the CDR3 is TGCGCCAGCAGCCGGGGACAGGGGGTGTATCAGCCCCAGCATTTT.

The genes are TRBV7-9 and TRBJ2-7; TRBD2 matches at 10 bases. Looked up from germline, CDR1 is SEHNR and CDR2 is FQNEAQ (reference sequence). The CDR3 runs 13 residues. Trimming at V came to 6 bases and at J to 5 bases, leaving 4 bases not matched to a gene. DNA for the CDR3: TGTGCCAGCAGGGCTAGCGGGAGCGACGAGCAGTACTTC. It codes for CASRASGSDEQYF.

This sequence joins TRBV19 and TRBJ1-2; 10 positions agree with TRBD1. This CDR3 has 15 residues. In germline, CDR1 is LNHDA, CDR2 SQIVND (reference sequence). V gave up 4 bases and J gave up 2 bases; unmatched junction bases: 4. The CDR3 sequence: CASSTGQGRNYGYTF. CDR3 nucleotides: TGTGCCAGTAGTACGGGACAGGGGCGAAACTATGGCTACACCTTC. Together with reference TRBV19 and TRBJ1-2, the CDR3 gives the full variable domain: DGGITQSPKYLFRKEGQNVTLSCEQNLNHDAMYWYRQDPGQGLRLIYYSQIVNDFQKGDIAEGYSVSREKKESFPLTVTSAQKNPTAFYLCASSTGQGRNYGYTFGSGTRLTVV.

CDR3 sequence: CASSLTEYTEAFF. CDR3 DNA sequence: TGTGCCAGCAGTTTAACAGAATACACTGAAGCTTTCTTT. The chain couples TRBV27 to TRBJ1-1; D unresolved. Germline V lookup: CDR1 MNHEY, CDR2 SMNVEV (reference sequence). The germline V and J ends were trimmed by 2 bases and 3 bases, with 7 bases remaining between them. The CDR3 length is 13 residues.

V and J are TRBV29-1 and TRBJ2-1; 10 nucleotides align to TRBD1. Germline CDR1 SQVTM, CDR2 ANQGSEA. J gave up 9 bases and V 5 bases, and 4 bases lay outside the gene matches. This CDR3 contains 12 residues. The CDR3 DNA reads TGCAGCGTTCAGGGACAGGGGACTGAGCAGTTCTTC. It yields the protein CSVQGQGTEQFF.

As DNA, the CDR3 is TGTGCCAGCAGCGAAGGGGCGGCTAGCGGGGGTTTCAGGAATGAGCAGTTCTTC. It yields the protein CASSEGAASGGFRNEQFF. The rearrangement joins TRBV9 to TRBJ2-1, with 10 bases lining up with TRBD2. This CDR3 is built from 18 residues. CDR1 SGDLS and CDR2 YYNGEE come from the germline V gene. The junction had 16 bases not matched to a gene; V was cut back by 3 bases and J by 7 bases.

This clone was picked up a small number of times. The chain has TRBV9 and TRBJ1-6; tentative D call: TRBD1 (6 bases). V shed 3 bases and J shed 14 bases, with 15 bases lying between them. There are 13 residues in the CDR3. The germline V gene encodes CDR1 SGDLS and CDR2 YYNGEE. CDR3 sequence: CASSGFGGDTLHF. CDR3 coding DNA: TGTGCCAGCAGCGGGTTCGGGGGGGACACCCTCCACTTT.

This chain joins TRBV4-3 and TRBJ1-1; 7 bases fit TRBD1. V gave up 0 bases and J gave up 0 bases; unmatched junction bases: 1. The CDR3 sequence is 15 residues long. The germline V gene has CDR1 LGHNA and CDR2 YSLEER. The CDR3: CASSQDTGVNTEAFF. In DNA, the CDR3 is TGCGCCAGCAGCCAAGATACAGGGGTGAACACTGAAGCTTTCTTT.

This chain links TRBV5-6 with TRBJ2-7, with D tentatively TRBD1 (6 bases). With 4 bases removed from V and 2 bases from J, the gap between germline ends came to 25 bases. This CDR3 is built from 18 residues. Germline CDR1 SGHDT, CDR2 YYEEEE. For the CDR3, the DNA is TGTGCCAGCAGCGAACGAATACTACAGGGTGGGTTTCCCTACGAGCAGTACTTC. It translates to CASSERILQGGFPYEQYF.

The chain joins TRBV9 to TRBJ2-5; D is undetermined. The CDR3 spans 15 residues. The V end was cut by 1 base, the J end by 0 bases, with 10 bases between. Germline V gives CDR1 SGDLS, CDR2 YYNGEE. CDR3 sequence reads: CASSVLGSNQETQYF. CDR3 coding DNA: TGTGCCAGCAGCGTACTAGGTTCAAACCAAGAGACCCAGTACTTC.

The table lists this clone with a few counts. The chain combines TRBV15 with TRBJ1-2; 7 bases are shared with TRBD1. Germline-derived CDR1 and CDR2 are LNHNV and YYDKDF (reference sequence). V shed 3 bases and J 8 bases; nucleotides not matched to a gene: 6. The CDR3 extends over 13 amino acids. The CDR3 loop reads CATSRRQGDGYTF. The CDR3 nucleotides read TGTGCCACCAGCAGGAGACAGGGCGACGGCTACACCTTC.

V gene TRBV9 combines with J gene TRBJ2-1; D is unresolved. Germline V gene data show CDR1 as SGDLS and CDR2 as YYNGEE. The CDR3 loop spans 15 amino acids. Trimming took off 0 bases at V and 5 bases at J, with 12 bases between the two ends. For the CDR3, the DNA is TGTGCCAGCAGCGTAGGCCCCGACGGACACAATGAGCAGTTCTTC. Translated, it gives CASSVGPDGHNEQFF.

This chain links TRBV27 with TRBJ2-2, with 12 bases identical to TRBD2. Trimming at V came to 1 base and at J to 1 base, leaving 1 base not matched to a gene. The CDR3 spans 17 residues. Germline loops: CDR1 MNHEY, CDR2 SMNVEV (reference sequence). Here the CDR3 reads CASSLLLAGGNTGELFF. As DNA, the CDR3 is TGTGCCAGCAGTTTATTACTAGCGGGGGGGAACACCGGGGAGCTGTTTTTT.

In DNA form, the CDR3 reads TGTGCCAGCAGTGAAGCGACAGGAGTAGAGACCCAGTACTTC. Translated: CASSEATGVETQYF. This rearrangement joins TRBV2 to TRBJ2-5; D perhaps matches TRBD1 (6 bases). Germline V gene sequence: CDR1 SNHLY, CDR2 FYNNEI. The CDR3 is 14 residues long. V was shortened by 0 bases and J by 4 bases, with 9 bases between the two germline ends.